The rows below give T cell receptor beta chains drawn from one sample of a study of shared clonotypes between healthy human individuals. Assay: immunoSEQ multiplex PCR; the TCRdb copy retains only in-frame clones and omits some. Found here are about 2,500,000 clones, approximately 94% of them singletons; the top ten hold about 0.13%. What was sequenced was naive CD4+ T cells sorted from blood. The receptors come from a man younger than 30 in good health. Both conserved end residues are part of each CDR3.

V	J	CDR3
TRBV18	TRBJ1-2	CASSPDSGVYGYTF
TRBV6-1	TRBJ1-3	CASSGGSSGNTIYF
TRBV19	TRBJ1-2	CASRSNRGLQYGYTF
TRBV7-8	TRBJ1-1	CASSLASETGTFF
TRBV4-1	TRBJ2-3	CASSQGTTDTQYF
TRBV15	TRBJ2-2	CATRTEGGRNTGELFF
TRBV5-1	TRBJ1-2	CASSLGQGAYGYTF
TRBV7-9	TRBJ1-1	CASSLAGGAATAEAFF
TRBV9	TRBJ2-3	CASSTWTGPQDTQYF
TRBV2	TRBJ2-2	CASGRGSTGELFF
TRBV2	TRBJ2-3	CASSPGTGGKIADTQYF
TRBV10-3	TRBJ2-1	CAIRVTSGVVGEQFF
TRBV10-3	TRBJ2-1	CAISVGVAGNNEQFF
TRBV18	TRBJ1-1	CASSKERGITEAFF
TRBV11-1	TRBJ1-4	CASSFRASGLSEKLFF
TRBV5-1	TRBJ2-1	CASSPPSTYNEQFF
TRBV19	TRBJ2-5	CASSIDMTGRETQYF
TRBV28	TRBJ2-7	CASSYPLGAGSVYEQYF
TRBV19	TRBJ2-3	CATRPSGSTDTQYF
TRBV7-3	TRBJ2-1	CASSLSRTGRSNEQFF
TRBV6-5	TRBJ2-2	CASSYSPPTGWMELFF
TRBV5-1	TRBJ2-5	CASSLETGGSETQYF
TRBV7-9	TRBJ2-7	CASSSTRGTGSYEQYF
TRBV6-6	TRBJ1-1	CASSYSRTEAFF
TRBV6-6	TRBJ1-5	CASRDRGDQPQHF
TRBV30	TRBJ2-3	CAWSPGADTQYF
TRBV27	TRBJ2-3	CASRTSGGLTDTQYF
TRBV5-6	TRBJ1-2	CASSPMRPGNYGYTF
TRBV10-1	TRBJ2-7	CASSESGGAYEQYF
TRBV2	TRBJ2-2	CASRWLAGVPGELFF
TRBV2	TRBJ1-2	CASREGGRGYTF